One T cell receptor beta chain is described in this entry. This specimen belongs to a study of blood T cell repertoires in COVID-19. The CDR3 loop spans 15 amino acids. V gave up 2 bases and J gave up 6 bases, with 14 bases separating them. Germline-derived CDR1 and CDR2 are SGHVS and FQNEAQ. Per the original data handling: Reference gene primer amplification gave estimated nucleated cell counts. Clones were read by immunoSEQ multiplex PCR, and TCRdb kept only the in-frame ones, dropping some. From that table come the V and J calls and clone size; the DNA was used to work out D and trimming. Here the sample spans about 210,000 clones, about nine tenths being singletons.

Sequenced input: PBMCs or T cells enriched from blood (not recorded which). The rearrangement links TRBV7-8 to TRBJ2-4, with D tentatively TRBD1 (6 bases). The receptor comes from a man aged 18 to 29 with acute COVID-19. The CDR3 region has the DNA TGTGCCAGCAGCTTATTTGCACAGGGTTTAAACATTCAGTACTTC. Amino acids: CASSLFAQGLNIQYF.